Described below is a single T cell receptor beta chain sequence and its context. Between the trimmed V and J ends, which lost 0 bases and 3 bases, there was a span of 16 bases. Germline assignment: CDR1 SGHTS and CDR2 YDEGEE. This CDR3 comprises 16 residues. Unique molecular identifiers were used in preparing the TCRbeta library. TCRdb itself ran the PCR reads through MiXCR, one entry per CDR3 protein. The sample contains about 110,000 distinct CDR3 sequences, 10% to 13% of which appear only once. The sample comes from a study of T-cell reconstitution after alpha-beta-depleted transplantation in children.

This rearrangement joins TRBV5-8 to TRBJ2-7, with D possibly matching TRBD1 (5 bases). This sequence originates from a human donor who donated a stem cell graft to a child with acute lymphoblastic leukemia. The sample consisted of PBMCs from the stem cell graft donor, taken from the stem cell graft. CDR3 DNA sequence: TGTGCCAGCAGCTTGGATTGGACACCTTACAACTACGAGCAGTACTTC. Its protein product is CASSLDWTPYNYEQYF.